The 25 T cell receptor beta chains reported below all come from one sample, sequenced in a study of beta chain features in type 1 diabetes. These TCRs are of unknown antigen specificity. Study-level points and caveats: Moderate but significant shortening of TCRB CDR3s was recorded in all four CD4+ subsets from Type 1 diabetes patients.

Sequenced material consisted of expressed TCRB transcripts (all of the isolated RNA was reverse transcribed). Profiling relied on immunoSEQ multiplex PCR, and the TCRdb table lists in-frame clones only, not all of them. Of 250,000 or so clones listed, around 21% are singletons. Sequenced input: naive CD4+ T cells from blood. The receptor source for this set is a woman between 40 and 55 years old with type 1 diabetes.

The CDR3 reads CASSFVPQGNEPLHF. DNA for the CDR3: TGTGCCAGCAGCTTCGTTCCGCAGGGCAATGAACCCCTCCACTTT. This chain links TRBV7-9 with TRBJ1-6; maybe TRBD1 (5 bases). Germline V gene data show CDR1 as SEHNR and CDR2 as FQNEAQ (reference sequence). Trimming removed 3 bases from V and 12 bases from J, with 18 bases in between. There are 15 residues in the CDR3.

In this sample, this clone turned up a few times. The chain's CDR3 is CSVEGAGELFF. The CDR3 DNA is TGCAGCGTTGAGGGAGCCGGGGAGCTGTTTTTT. The chain is built from TRBV29-1 and TRBJ2-2, with D tentatively TRBD2 (5 bases). Trimming took off 3 bases at V and 6 bases at J, with 5 bases between the two ends. This CDR3 contains 11 residues. Germline loops: CDR1 SQVTM, CDR2 ANQGSEA.

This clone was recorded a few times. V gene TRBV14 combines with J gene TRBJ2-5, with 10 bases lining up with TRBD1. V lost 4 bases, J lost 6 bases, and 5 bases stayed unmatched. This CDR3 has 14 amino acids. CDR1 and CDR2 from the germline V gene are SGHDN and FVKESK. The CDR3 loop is CASSRQGQGKTQYF. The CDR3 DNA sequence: TGTGCCAGCAGCCGACAGGGACAGGGGAAGACCCAGTACTTC.

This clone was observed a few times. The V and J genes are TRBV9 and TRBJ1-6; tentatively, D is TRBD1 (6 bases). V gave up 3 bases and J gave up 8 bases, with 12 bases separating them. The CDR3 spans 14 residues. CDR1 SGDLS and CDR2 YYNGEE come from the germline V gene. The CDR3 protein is CASSEQGWDSPLHF. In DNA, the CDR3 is TGTGCCAGCAGCGAACAGGGCTGGGATTCACCCCTCCACTTT.

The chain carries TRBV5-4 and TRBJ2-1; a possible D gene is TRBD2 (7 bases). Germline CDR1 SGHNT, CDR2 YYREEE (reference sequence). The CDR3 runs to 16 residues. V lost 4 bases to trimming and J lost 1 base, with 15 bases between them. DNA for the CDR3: TGTGCCAGCAGCCTCCGGACTAGGGGGTCCTACAATGAGCAGTTCTTC. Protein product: CASSLRTRGSYNEQFF.

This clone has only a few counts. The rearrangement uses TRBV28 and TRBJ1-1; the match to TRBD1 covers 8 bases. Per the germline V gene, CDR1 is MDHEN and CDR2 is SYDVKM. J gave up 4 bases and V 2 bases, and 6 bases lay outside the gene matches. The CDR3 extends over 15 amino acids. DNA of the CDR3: TGTGCCAGCAGTTTACAGGGGGCGCAGGGCACTGAAGCTTTCTTT. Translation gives CASSLQGAQGTEAFF.

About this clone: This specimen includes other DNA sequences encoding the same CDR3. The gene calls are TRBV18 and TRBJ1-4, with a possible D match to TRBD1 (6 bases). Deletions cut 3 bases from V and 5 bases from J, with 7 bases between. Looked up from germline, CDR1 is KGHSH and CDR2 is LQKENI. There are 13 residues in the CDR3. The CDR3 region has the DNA TGTGCCAGCTCACCTGGACAGAATGAAAAACTGTTTTTT. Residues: CASSPGQNEKLFF.

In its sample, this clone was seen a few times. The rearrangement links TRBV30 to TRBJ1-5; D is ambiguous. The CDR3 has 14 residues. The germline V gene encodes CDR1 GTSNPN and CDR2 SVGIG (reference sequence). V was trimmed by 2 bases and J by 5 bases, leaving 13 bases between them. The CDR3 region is CAWSFARSYQPQHF. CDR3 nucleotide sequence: TGTGCCTGGAGTTTCGCCCGGAGCTATCAGCCCCAGCATTTT. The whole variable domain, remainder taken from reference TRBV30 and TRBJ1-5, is SQTIHQWPATLVQPVGSPLSLECTVEGTSNPNLYWYRQAAGRGLQLLFYSVGIGQISSEVPQNLSASRPQDRQFILSSKKLLLSDSGFYLCAWSFARSYQPQHFGDGTRLSIL.

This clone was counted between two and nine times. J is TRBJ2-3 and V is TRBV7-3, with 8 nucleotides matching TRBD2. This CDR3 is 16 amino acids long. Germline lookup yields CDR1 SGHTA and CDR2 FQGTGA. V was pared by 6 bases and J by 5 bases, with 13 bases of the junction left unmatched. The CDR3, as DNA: TGTGCCAGCAGTCCTTCAGGCGGGGGGATTGGAGATACGCAGTATTTT. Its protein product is CASSPSGGGIGDTQYF.

CDR3 in amino acids: CASLQGYEQYF. The CDR3 coding sequence is TGTGCCAGTTTACAGGGCTACGAGCAGTACTTC. V and J are TRBV28 and TRBJ2-7; TRBD1 is a possible D gene (6 bases). V gave up 9 bases and J gave up 3 bases, with 9 bases separating them. Germline V gene data show CDR1 as MDHEN and CDR2 as SYDVKM. The CDR3 is 11 amino acids.

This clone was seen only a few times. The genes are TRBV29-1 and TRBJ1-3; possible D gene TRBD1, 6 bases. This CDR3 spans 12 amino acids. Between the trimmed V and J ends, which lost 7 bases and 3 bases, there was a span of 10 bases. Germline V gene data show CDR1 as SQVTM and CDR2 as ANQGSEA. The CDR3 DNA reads TGCAGCGGCCGGACAGTTGGAAACACCATATATTTT. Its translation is CSGRTVGNTIYF.

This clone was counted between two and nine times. Here the CDR3 reads CASSRTGGASEQYF. Here the CDR3 DNA reads TGTGCCAGCAGCCGGACAGGGGGGGCCTCCGAGCAGTACTTC. V and J are TRBV7-8 and TRBJ2-7; TRBD1 aligns across 10 bases. CDR1 and CDR2 from the germline V gene are SGHVS and FQNEAQ. The J segment lost 6 bases and the V segment lost 5 bases, leaving 7 bases of the junction unmatched. This CDR3 has 14 amino acids.

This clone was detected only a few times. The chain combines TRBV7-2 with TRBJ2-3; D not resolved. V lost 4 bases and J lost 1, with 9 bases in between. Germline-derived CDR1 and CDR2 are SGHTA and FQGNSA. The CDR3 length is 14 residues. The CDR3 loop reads CASSSSPGTDTQYF. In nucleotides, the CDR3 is TGTGCCAGCAGCTCCTCCCCTGGCACAGATACGCAGTATTTT.

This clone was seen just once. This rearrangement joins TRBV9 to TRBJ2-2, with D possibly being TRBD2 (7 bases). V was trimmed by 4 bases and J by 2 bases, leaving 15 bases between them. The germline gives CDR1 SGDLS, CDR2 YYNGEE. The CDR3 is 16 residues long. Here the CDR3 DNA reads TGTGCCAGCAGCTCAGGGAGGGGGGCTAACACCGGGGAGCTGTTTTTT. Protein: CASSSGRGANTGELFF.

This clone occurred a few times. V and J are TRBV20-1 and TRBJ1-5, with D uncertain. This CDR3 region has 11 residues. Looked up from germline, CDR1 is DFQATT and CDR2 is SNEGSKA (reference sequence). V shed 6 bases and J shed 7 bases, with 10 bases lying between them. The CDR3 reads CSAGSGQPQHF. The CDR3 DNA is TGCAGTGCAGGAAGCGGACAGCCCCAGCATTTT.

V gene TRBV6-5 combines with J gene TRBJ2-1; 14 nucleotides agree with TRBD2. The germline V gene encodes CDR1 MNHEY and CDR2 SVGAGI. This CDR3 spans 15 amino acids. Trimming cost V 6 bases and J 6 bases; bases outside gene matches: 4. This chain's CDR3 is CASSSGTSGSNEQFF. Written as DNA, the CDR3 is TGTGCCAGCAGCTCCGGGACTAGCGGGAGCAATGAGCAGTTCTTC.

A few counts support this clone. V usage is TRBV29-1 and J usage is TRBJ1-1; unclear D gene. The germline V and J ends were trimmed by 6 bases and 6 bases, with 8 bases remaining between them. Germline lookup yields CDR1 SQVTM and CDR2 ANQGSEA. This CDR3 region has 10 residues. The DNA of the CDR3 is TGCAGCGTAGGAGGTCCTGAAGCTTTCTTT. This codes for CSVGGPEAFF.

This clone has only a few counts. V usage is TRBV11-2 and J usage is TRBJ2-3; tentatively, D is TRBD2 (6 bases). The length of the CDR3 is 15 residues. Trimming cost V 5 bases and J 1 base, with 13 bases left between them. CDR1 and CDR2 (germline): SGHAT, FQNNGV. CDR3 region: CASSRDGTRTDTQYF. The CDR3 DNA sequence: TGTGCCAGCAGCCGGGACGGGACTCGCACAGATACGCAGTATTTT. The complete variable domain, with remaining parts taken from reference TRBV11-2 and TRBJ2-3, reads EAGVAQSPRYKIIEKRQSVAFWCNPISGHATLYWYQQILGQGPKLLIQFQNNGVVDDSQLPKDRFSAERLKGVDSTLKIQPAKLEDSAVYLCASSRDGTRTDTQYFGPGTRLTVL.

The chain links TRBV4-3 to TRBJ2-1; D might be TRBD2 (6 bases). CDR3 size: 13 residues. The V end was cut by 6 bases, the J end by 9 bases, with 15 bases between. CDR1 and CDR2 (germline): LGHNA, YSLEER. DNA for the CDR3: TGCGCCAGCAGAGGGGCGGGAAGGGGTGAGCAGTTCTTC. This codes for CASRGAGRGEQFF.

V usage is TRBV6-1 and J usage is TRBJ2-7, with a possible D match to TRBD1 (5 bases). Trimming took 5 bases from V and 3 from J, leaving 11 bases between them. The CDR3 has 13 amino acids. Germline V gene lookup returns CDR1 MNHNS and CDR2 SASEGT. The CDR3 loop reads CASSSRQHYEQYF. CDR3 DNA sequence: TGTGCCAGCAGTTCCCGACAGCACTACGAGCAGTACTTC.

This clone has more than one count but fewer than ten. The CDR3 coding sequence is TGTGCCAGCAGTCTGAGCAGGACTAGCGCCTACAATGAGCAGTTCTTC. Protein product: CASSLSRTSAYNEQFF. This chain connects TRBV28 to TRBJ2-1, with 9 bases identical to TRBD2. The germline V gene has CDR1 MDHEN and CDR2 SYDVKM. This CDR3 contains 16 residues. V shed 5 bases and J 2 bases; nucleotides not matched to a gene: 7. Full variable domain (remainder filled in from reference TRBV28 and TRBJ2-1): DVKVTQSSRYLVKRTGEKVFLECVQDMDHENMFWYRQDPGLGLRLIYFSYDVKMKEKGDIPEGYSVSREKKERFSLILESASTNQTSMYLCASSLSRTSAYNEQFFGPGTRLTVL.

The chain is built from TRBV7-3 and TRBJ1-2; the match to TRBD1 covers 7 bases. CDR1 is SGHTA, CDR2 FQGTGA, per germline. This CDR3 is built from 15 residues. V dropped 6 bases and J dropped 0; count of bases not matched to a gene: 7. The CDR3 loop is CASRVDGQANYGYTF. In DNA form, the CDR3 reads TGTGCCAGCAGGGTTGATGGACAGGCTAACTATGGCTACACCTTC.

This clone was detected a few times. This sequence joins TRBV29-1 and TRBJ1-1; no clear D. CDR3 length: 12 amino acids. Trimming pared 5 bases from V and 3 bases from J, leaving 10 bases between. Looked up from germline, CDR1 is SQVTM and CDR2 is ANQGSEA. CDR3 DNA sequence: TGCAGCGTTACTTCGGTGGACACTGAAGCTTTCTTT. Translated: CSVTSVDTEAFF.

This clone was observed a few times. CDR3 amino acids: CSYHRVLEETQYF. The CDR3 DNA reads as TGCAGCTACCACAGGGTATTGGAGGAGACCCAGTACTTC. This chain connects TRBV29-1 to TRBJ2-5, with D maybe TRBD1 (6 bases). The length of the CDR3 is 13 residues. In germline, CDR1 is SQVTM, CDR2 ANQGSEA. Deletions cut 8 bases from V and 5 bases from J, with 18 bases between.

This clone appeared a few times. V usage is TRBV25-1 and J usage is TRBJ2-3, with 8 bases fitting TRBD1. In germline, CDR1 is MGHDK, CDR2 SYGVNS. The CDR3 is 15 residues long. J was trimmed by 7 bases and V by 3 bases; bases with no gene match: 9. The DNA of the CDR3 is TGTGCCAGCAGTGATGACAGGGGCCGTGGTAATACGCAGTATTTT. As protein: CASSDDRGRGNTQYF.